These 31 T cell receptor beta chains originate from one sample sequenced in a study of shared clonotypes between healthy human individuals. Only in-frame clones appear in the TCRdb table, and some are missing; sequencing was by immunoSEQ multiplex PCR. The sample records approximately 1,000,000 clones, around 78% being singletons. Source material: memory CD4+ T cells from PBMCs. Subset noted: CD45RA-negative fraction. Source of these receptors: a man aged 18-30 years in good health. Some clones in this sample may be carry-over from other donors' samples.

This rearrangement joins TRBV21-1 to TRBJ2-7; the table's D call of TRBD2 was not tested on the DNA. TRBV21-1 is tagged as a pseudogene. CDR3 length: 15 residues. DNA of the CDR3: TGTGCCAGCAGCAACTCTAGCGAGAGCTCCTACGAGCAGTACTTC. Translating gives CASSNSSESSYEQYF.

A remark on this clone: Within the sample, other DNA sequences also encode this same CDR3. The rearrangement links TRBV5-5 to TRBJ2-7; weak D call: TRBD2 (5 bases). With 0 bases removed from V and 2 bases from J, the gap between germline ends came to 12 bases. This CDR3 spans 15 amino acids. CDR1 is SGHKS and CDR2 is YYEKEE in the germline V gene (reference sequence). CDR3 region: CASSLVGSETYEQYF. Here the CDR3 DNA reads TGTGCCAGCAGCTTGGTGGGTAGCGAGACCTACGAGCAGTACTTC.

The chain employs TRBV7-6 and TRBJ1-1; D is undetermined. Germline V gene sequence: CDR1 SGHVS, CDR2 FNYEAQ. V lost 1 base, J lost 1 base, and 7 bases lay in between. The CDR3 has 14 amino acids. The CDR3 DNA is TGTGCCAGCAGCTTAGGGGTAACGAACACTGAAGCTTTCTTT. Translated, it gives CASSLGVTNTEAFF.

The J gene is TRBJ1-1, the V gene TRBV29-1; TRBD1 agrees at 10 bases. Germline V gene data show CDR1 as SQVTM and CDR2 as ANQGSEA. V trimming: 4 bases; J trimming: 8 bases; junction bases outside the gene matches: 4. The length of the CDR3 is 12 residues. The CDR3 nucleotides read TGCAGCGTTGGGGGACAGGGGATCGAAGCTTTCTTT. Translation gives CSVGGQGIEAFF.

V is TRBV27 and J is TRBJ2-4; 10 nucleotides align to TRBD2. The V segment lost 4 bases and the J segment 0 bases; nucleotides outside the gene matches: 9. There are 18 residues in the CDR3. Germline V gives CDR1 MNHEY, CDR2 SMNVEV (reference sequence). The CDR3 protein is CASSSSGRRFLAKNIQYF. CDR3 bases: TGTGCCAGCAGTTCTAGCGGGAGACGGTTTCTAGCCAAAAACATTCAGTACTTC.

The chain links TRBV27 to TRBJ1-5, with no clear D. The CDR3 has 13 amino acids. Trimming took 5 bases from V and 5 from J, leaving 10 bases between them. The germline V gene has CDR1 MNHEY and CDR2 SMNVEV (reference sequence). CDR3 DNA sequence: TGTGCCAGCAGTGCTAACATAGATCAGCCCCAGCATTTT. It translates to CASSANIDQPQHF.

The rearrangement links TRBV5-1 to TRBJ2-7, with 11 nucleotides matching TRBD1. With 5 bases clipped from V and 3 bases from J, the junction kept 4 bases outside the gene matches. Germline CDR1 SGHRS, CDR2 YFSETQ. CDR3 size: 14 residues. The CDR3 here is CASSSGQGDYEQYF. CDR3 DNA sequence: TGCGCCAGCAGTTCGGGACAGGGGGACTACGAGCAGTACTTC. The entire variable domain, with the rest obtained from reference TRBV5-1 and TRBJ2-7, is as follows: KAGVTQTPRYLIKTRGQQVTLSCSPISGHRSVSWYQQTPGQGLQFLFEYFSETQRNKGNFPGRFSGRQFSNSRSEMNVSTLELGDSALYLCASSSGQGDYEQYFGPGTRLTVT.

The chain employs TRBV27 and TRBJ1-6; 9 nucleotides match TRBD1. Unmatched junction bases numbered 6, after V lost 6 bases and J lost 6 bases. From germline, CDR1 is MNHEY and CDR2 SMNVEV (reference sequence). The CDR3 length is 15 residues. CDR3 sequence reads: CASSPGQGPNSPLHF. The CDR3 coding sequence is TGTGCCAGCAGCCCGGGACAGGGACCTAATTCACCCCTCCACTTT.

On this clone itself: Distinct nucleotide sequences in the sample also encode this CDR3. The V call is TRBV28, the J call TRBJ2-1, with 10 bases lining up with TRBD2. V lost 3 bases to trimming and J lost 5 bases; unmatched junction nucleotides: 4. Germline lookup yields CDR1 MDHEN and CDR2 SYDVKM. The length of the CDR3 is 15 residues. The CDR3 DNA reads TGTGCCAGCAGTTTCCTAGCGGGAGATAACAATGAGCAGTTCTTC. Translated, it gives CASSFLAGDNNEQFF.

The chain recombines TRBV5-4 with TRBJ2-1; D might be TRBD2 (5 bases). Germline loops: CDR1 SGHNT, CDR2 YYREEE (reference sequence). The length of the CDR3 is 16 residues. V lost 3 bases and J lost 0, with 13 bases in between. CDR3 protein: CASSSGGWVSYNEQFF. The CDR3, as DNA: TGTGCCAGCAGCTCTGGAGGCTGGGTCTCCTACAATGAGCAGTTCTTC.

The chain recombines TRBV4-3 with TRBJ1-2; D is possibly TRBD1 (5 bases). This CDR3 has 12 residues. Trimming removed 3 bases at V and 3 bases at J, with 5 bases between. Germline V CDR1 and CDR2: LGHNA, YSLEER. The DNA of the CDR3 is TGCGCCAGCAGCCAGGGGGACTATGGCTACACCTTC. Amino acid sequence: CASSQGDYGYTF.

J is TRBJ2-5 and V is TRBV7-6, with a possible D match to TRBD1 (6 bases). Germline-derived CDR1 and CDR2 are SGHVS and FNYEAQ. V shed 4 bases and J shed 4 bases, with 16 bases lying between them. The CDR3 is 15 residues long. This CDR3 is CASSSTGTFGETQYF. DNA for the CDR3: TGTGCCAGCAGCTCCACCGGGACATTCGGAGAGACCCAGTACTTC.

The chain joins TRBV6-6 to TRBJ1-5; 7 bases are a match to TRBD1. Trimming removed 8 bases from V and 0 bases from J; junction bases left unmatched: 7. The CDR3 totals 15 residues. Germline loops: CDR1 MNHNY, CDR2 SVGAGI (reference sequence). CDR3 DNA: TGTGCCAGCGAGGACAGGAGGTATAGCAATCAGCCCCAGCATTTT. It translates to CASEDRRYSNQPQHF.

The chain recombines TRBV27 with TRBJ2-1; 8 bases fit TRBD2. Germline V gene sequence: CDR1 MNHEY, CDR2 SMNVEV (reference sequence). This CDR3 has 16 residues. V gave up 1 base and J gave up 2 bases; unmatched junction bases: 4. The CDR3 loop is CASSLFGGRTYNEQFF. The CDR3 DNA reads as TGTGCCAGCAGTTTATTCGGCGGGAGGACCTACAATGAGCAGTTCTTC.

The sample holds many counts of this clone. The V gene is TRBV5-1, the J gene TRBJ2-1; TRBD2 agrees at 14 bases. The germline V gene has CDR1 SGHRS and CDR2 YFSETQ. CDR3 length equals 16 residues. V shed 5 bases and J 8 bases; nucleotides not matched to a gene: 9. The CDR3 DNA is TGCGCCAGCAGTTATGGGACTAGCGGGAGTAGGGATGAGCAGTTCTTC. It codes for CASSYGTSGSRDEQFF.

The chain joins TRBV6-1 to TRBJ1-2; 9 bases are a match to TRBD1. The CDR3 extends over 15 amino acids. V lost 0 bases and J lost 7; bases outside the gene matches: 6. Germline assignment: CDR1 MNHNS and CDR2 SASEGT. CDR3 in amino acids: CASSEAQQGAGGYTF. DNA of the CDR3: TGTGCCAGCAGTGAAGCGCAACAGGGGGCTGGTGGCTACACCTTC.

The rearrangement links TRBV5-1 to TRBJ2-3, with TRBD2 identical over 7 bases. The V gene end was trimmed by 6 bases and the J gene end by 4 bases; junction bases not matched to a gene: 5. The CDR3 has 13 residues. In germline, CDR1 is SGHRS, CDR2 YFSETQ. The CDR3 spells CASTWGGADTQYF. Written as DNA, the CDR3 is TGCGCCAGCACTTGGGGAGGGGCAGATACGCAGTATTTT.

J is TRBJ2-5 and V is TRBV27, with D hard to call. The V end lost 8 bases, the J end lost 5 bases, and 18 bases lay between the germline ends. The CDR3 is 14 residues long. The V gene's germline CDR1 is MNHEY and CDR2 SMNVEV (reference sequence). CDR3 DNA: TGTGCCAGCCCCCTAAGGCCTCGCGAGGAGACCCAGTACTTC. Protein sequence: CASPLRPREETQYF.

V is TRBV29-1 and J is TRBJ2-2, with D perhaps matching TRBD1 (6 bases). The germline V gene has CDR1 SQVTM and CDR2 ANQGSEA. The CDR3 extends over 15 amino acids. V lost 8 bases and J lost 0, with 16 bases in between. CDR3 loop: CSRGGFLPNTGELFF. The CDR3 nucleotides are TGCAGCCGAGGGGGATTCCTGCCGAACACCGGGGAGCTGTTTTTT.

The rearrangement joins TRBV21-1 to TRBJ2-7; the DNA was not compared with TRBD1, the D call given in the table. TRBV21-1 is a pseudogene locus. This CDR3 spans 15 amino acids. The CDR3 DNA follows: TGTGCCAGCAGCAAAGCGACAGGGGGCTCCTACGAGCAGTACTTC. Its translation: CASSKATGGSYEQYF.

V and J are TRBV5-1 and TRBJ2-5, with D uncertain. CDR3 length: 13 amino acids. Trimming cost V 5 bases and J 2 bases, with 10 bases left between them. The germline gives CDR1 SGHRS, CDR2 YFSETQ. The CDR3 region is CASRLTPQETQYF. Here the CDR3 DNA reads TGCGCCAGCAGGTTGACTCCGCAAGAGACCCAGTACTTC. The entire variable domain, with the rest obtained from reference TRBV5-1 and TRBJ2-5, is as follows: KAGVTQTPRYLIKTRGQQVTLSCSPISGHRSVSWYQQTPGQGLQFLFEYFSETQRNKGNFPGRFSGRQFSNSRSEMNVSTLELGDSALYLCASRLTPQETQYFGPGTRLLVL.

The DNA for the CDR3 is TGTGCCAGCAGCTTTAGCAGGGACGGAAACACCATATATTTT. Protein sequence: CASSFSRDGNTIYF. V is TRBV7-2 and J is TRBJ1-3; tentatively, D is TRBD1 (5 bases). Trimming shortened V by 3 bases and J by 4 bases, and 10 bases separated the two germline ends. The CDR3 loop spans 14 amino acids. Germline V gives CDR1 SGHTA, CDR2 FQGNSA.

The chain combines TRBV18 with TRBJ2-2; TRBD2 matches at 12 bases. This CDR3 region has 16 residues. Germline lookup yields CDR1 KGHSH and CDR2 LQKENI. J gave up 6 bases and V 6 bases, and 8 bases lay outside the gene matches. CDR3 sequence (DNA): TGTGCCAGCTCGTCTACTAGCGGGAGGATTTCCGGGGAGCTGTTTTTT. Translation: CASSSTSGRISGELFF.

The chain is built from TRBV30 and TRBJ1-2; the D is unclear. This CDR3 region has 16 residues. Germline lookup yields CDR1 GTSNPN and CDR2 SVGIG (reference sequence). The germline V and J ends were trimmed by 4 bases and 3 bases, with 21 bases remaining between them. This chain's CDR3 is CAWKRLTPKDYYGYTF. In DNA form, the CDR3 reads TGTGCCTGGAAACGCTTGACCCCGAAAGATTACTATGGCTACACCTTC.

V and J are TRBV2 and TRBJ2-7, with D unclear. The CDR3 is 12 amino acids. Trimming removed 3 bases from V and 5 bases from J, with 8 bases in between. Germline V gives CDR1 SNHLY, CDR2 FYNNEI. CDR3 coding DNA: TGTGCCAGCAGTGAGTATGCCGACGAGCAGTACTTC. Amino acid sequence: CASSEYADEQYF.

The chain combines TRBV7-8 with TRBJ2-3; TRBD2 agrees at 11 bases. The CDR3 is made up of 15 amino acids. CDR1 is SGHVS, CDR2 FQNEAQ, per germline. After removal of 4 bases from V and 6 bases from J, the junction contained 6 bases not matched to a gene. The CDR3 coding sequence is TGTGCCAGCAGCTCGCTACTAGCGGGAGCCGATACGCAGTATTTT. It yields the protein CASSSLLAGADTQYF. Combining the CDR3 with reference TRBV7-8 and TRBJ2-3 gives the whole variable domain GAGVSQSPRYKVAKRGQDVALRCDPISGHVSLFWYQQALGQGPEFLTYFQNEAQLDKSGLPSDRFFAERPEGSVSTLKIQRTQQEDSAVYLCASSSLLAGADTQYFGPGTRLTVL.

This clone was recorded a few times. The chain is built from TRBV2 and TRBJ2-6; 12 bases align to TRBD2. Germline V lookup: CDR1 SNHLY, CDR2 FYNNEI. V shed 9 bases and J 1 base; nucleotides not matched to a gene: 7. CDR3 size: 17 residues. CDR3 bases: TGTGCCAGGTCCTCTAGCGGGAGGGCTTCTGGGGCCAACGTCCTGACTTTC. Its protein product is CARSSSGRASGANVLTF.

This clone was recorded at least ten times. The DNA of the CDR3 is TGTGCCAGCAGCTTCGACAGCACTGAAGCTTTCTTT. Its translation is CASSFDSTEAFF. V usage is TRBV7-8 and J usage is TRBJ1-1; D might be TRBD1 (5 bases). The CDR3 has 12 amino acids. Germline CDR1 SGHVS, CDR2 FQNEAQ. V was clipped by 3 bases and J by 4 bases, with 6 bases between them.

This chain uses TRBV4-1 with TRBJ1-4, with 7 bases matching TRBD1. Per germline, CDR1 MGHRA and CDR2 YSYEKL. The J segment lost 4 bases and the V segment lost 1 base, leaving 6 bases of the junction unmatched. The CDR3 has 16 amino acids. This CDR3 reads CASSQGFGTVNEKLFF. The DNA for the CDR3 is TGCGCCAGCAGCCAAGGCTTCGGGACAGTTAATGAAAAACTGTTTTTT.

This rearrangement joins TRBV5-6 to TRBJ1-2; D gene ambiguous. V lost 4 bases and J 8 bases, leaving 12 bases between the germline ends. CDR3 length: 12 amino acids. Germline assignment: CDR1 SGHDT and CDR2 YYEEEE. The CDR3 DNA reads as TGTGCCAGCAGCCACATCACGGGGGGCTACACCTTC. Amino acids: CASSHITGGYTF. Using reference TRBV5-6 and TRBJ1-2 for the parts outside the CDR3, the full variable domain is DAGVTQSPTHLIKTRGQQVTLRCSPKSGHDTVSWYQQALGQGPQFIFQYYEEEERQRGNFPDRFSGHQFPNYSSELNVNALLLGDSALYLCASSHITGGYTFGSGTRLTVV.

This clone was detected a few times. The chain combines TRBV19 with TRBJ1-1, with a possible D match to TRBD1 (6 bases). CDR1 and CDR2 from the germline V gene are LNHDA and SQIVND (reference sequence). V lost 4 bases, J lost 1 base, and 10 bases lay in between. The CDR3 length is 14 residues. CDR3 DNA: TGTGCCAGTAGTAGGGACACCCGGAACACTGAAGCTTTCTTT. Protein sequence: CASSRDTRNTEAFF.